A few counts support the clone carrying this TCR beta chain. The sample originates from a study of blood T cell repertoires in COVID-19. On the study more broadly: Researchers got acute and convalescent COVID-19 samples from the United States, Italy and Spain.

As handled by the study authors: It was from reference gene primer amplification that nucleated cell counts were estimated. Clones were read by immunoSEQ multiplex PCR, and TCRdb kept only the in-frame ones, dropping some. The D gene and trimming were derived from the DNA, and the V and J assignments and clone size from that table. Of about 130,000 clones in the sample, 75% to 90% are singletons; the top ten hold roughly 2.3%. The germline CDR1 and CDR2 sequences are SGHAT and FQNNGV. CDR3 size: 15 residues. V shed 2 bases, J shed 8 bases, and the junction held 5 bases outside the gene matches. This TCR derives from a woman between 45 and 60 years old who had recovered from COVID-19. The rearrangement uses TRBV11-2 and TRBJ2-1; 11 bases fit TRBD2. Sequenced sample: PBMCs or T cells enriched from blood (not recorded which). CDR3: CASSLLSGGAYEQFF. The CDR3 bases are TGTGCCAGCAGCTTACTTAGCGGGGGGGCATATGAGCAGTTCTTC. Variable domain in full (rest from reference TRBV11-2 and TRBJ2-1): EAGVAQSPRYKIIEKRQSVAFWCNPISGHATLYWYQQILGQGPKLLIQFQNNGVVDDSQLPKDRFSAERLKGVDSTLKIQPAKLEDSAVYLCASSLLSGGAYEQFFGPGTRLTVL.